Sequencing of this T cell receptor (beta chain) was carried out in a study of T cell changes during pregnancy in multiple sclerosis. This clone was counted a single time. This CDR3 has 13 residues. The V gene's germline CDR1 is SGHTA and CDR2 FQGTGA. V was trimmed by 2 bases and J by 8 bases, leaving 12 bases between them. Repertoires were generated with immunoSEQ multiplex PCR, while TCRdb's copy carries only in-frame clones and drops some. Seen here are 50,000 or so clones, roughly 92% observed once, and the top ten hold approximately 0.68%. The sample in question was CD4+ T cells from peripheral blood mononuclear cells, obtained in the third trimester of pregnancy. This TCR was recovered from a female donor with multiple sclerosis, enrolled in a pregnancy study. This chain links TRBV7-3 with TRBJ1-2; D is unresolved. CDR3 region: CASSLDASGGYTF. DNA for the CDR3: TGTGCCAGCAGCTTAGATGCCTCGGGGGGCTACACCTTC.